The T cell receptor beta chain under discussion was sequenced for a study of T cell responses to AZD1222 COVID-19 vaccine. Data came from immunoSEQ multiplex PCR; TCRdb stores just in-frame clones and leaves some out. The table includes 150,000 or so clones, roughly nine tenths detected once. The V gene's germline CDR1 is SGHTA and CDR2 FQGNSA. This CDR3 region has 11 residues. V lost 2 bases and J lost 8, with 6 bases in between. Study-wide points: The study identified only a handful of AZD1222 recipients as seropositive at baseline.

With regard to this clone: Its antigen is unidentified.

The chain employs TRBV7-2 and TRBJ1-2, with unresolved D. This material consisted of peripheral blood, taken 28 days after the second AZD1222 dose. This clonotype was obtained from an adult who received the AZD1222 COVID-19 vaccine. The chain's CDR3 is CASSLFRGYTF. CDR3 bases: TGTGCCAGCAGCTTATTCCGCGGCTACACCTTC.